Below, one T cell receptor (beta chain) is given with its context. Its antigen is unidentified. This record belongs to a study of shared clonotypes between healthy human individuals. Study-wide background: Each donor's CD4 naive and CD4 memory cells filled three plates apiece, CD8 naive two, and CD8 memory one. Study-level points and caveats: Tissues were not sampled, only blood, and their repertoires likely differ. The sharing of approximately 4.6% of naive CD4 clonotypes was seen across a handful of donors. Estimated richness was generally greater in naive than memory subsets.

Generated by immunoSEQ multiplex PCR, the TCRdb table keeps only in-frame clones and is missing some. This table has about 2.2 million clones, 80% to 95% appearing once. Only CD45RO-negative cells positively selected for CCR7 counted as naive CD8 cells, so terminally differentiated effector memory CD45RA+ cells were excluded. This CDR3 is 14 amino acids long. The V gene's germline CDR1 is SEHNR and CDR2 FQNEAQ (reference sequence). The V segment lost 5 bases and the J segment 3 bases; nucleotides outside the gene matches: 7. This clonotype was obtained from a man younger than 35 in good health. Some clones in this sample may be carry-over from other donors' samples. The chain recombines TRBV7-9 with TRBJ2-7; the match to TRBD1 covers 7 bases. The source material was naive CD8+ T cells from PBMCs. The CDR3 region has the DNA TGTGCCAGCAGCCCTGGGACAGCTCGCTACGAGCAGTACTTC. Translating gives CASSPGTARYEQYF.